This TCR beta chain emerged from a study of shared clonotypes between healthy human individuals. Points on this clone: Other DNA sequences in this sample translate to the same CDR3.

V was trimmed by 0 bases and J by 2 bases, leaving 6 bases between them. CDR1 and CDR2 (germline): SGHRS, YFSETQ. This CDR3 has 13 amino acids. Measured with immunoSEQ multiplex PCR; TCRdb has only the in-frame clones, and not every one. The sample has fewer than 3 million clones, less than 95% seen once. The sample taken for sequencing was naive CD4+ T cells from PBMCs. Noted subset: CD45RA+ positively selected. The sequence was obtained from a young man in good health. Some clones in this sample may be carry-over from other donors' samples. The chain recombines TRBV5-1 with TRBJ2-7; no clear D. As DNA, the CDR3 is TGCGCCAGCAGCTTGGGGCTGCCCTACGAGCAGTACTTC. As protein: CASSLGLPYEQYF.